Below, one T cell receptor (beta chain) is given with its context. Its target is not known. Only healthy Caucasians were included as donors. Via MiXCR, TCRdb re-called the 5' RACE reads, giving one row per CDR3 protein. In the table there are roughly 250,000 distinct CDR3 sequences, 5.5% to 7% of which are singletons. Per germline, CDR1 SGHRS and CDR2 YFSETQ. The CDR3 contains 15 residues. V was shortened by 3 bases and J by 2 bases, with 12 bases between the two germline ends. The data were taken from a study of identical twins. Whole-study findings and limits: Insertion counts were lower in abundant cord blood beta clonotypes, a trend that memory repertoires did not show. For monozygotic twins, models underestimated out-of-frame TCR alpha sharing.

The same data also went into a second study, on yellow fever vaccine responses in identical twins. That work states: Reported findings indicate that twins' vaccine T cell responses seemed partially convergent, partially personalized.

The chain couples TRBV5-1 to TRBJ2-1, with D perhaps TRBD1 (6 bases). The sample was memory (CD45RO+) T cells sorted from blood. This TCR was sampled from a woman aged 18-35 years in good health. In DNA form, the CDR3 reads TGCGCCAGCAGCTCACAACAGGGAACCTACAATGAGCAGTTCTTC. Translation: CASSSQQGTYNEQFF.